This TCR beta chain was found in a study of cytomegalovirus exposure and HLA in healthy donors. PCR used 60 Vbeta primers and 13 Jbeta primers. The protocol was immunoSEQ multiplex PCR, while the TCRdb copy is restricted to in-frame clones and leaves out a portion. The profile covers approximately 170,000 clones, with about 85% appearing a single time and 1% taken by the ten largest. Whole-study results and caveats: Clonal expansion, a later analysis showed, was greater in HLA-associated TCR beta chains than in equally common others. Many donors carried some public TCRs, although rarity characterized most TCR sequences. TCR association rates varied by HLA locus in a later analysis, with DRB1 highest and HLA-C lowest. Cytomegalovirus association was assigned to approximately 180 TCR beta chains.

Comment on this clone: Its antigen is unknown.

The CDR3 sequence is 13 residues long. Trimming shortened V by 10 bases and J by 1 base, and 13 bases separated the two germline ends. CDR1 is MGHDK and CDR2 is SYGVNS in the germline V gene. The clonotype was recovered from a boy aged 2 to 10 in good health and CMV-seronegative. Sequenced: PBMCs. The chain combines TRBV25-1 with TRBJ1-1, with D possibly TRBD1 on 6 matching bases. This CDR3 is CATSTGRNTEAFF. The CDR3 DNA sequence: TGTGCCACCTCGACAGGCAGGAACACTGAAGCTTTCTTT.